This T cell receptor (delta chain) was captured by sequencing in a study of gamma-delta T cells after stem cell transplantation. TCRdb reprocessed the RT-PCR reads using CATT. The table has under 3,000 delta-chain clones, 40% to 50% seen once. This clone was recorded a few times. CDR1 GEAIGNYY and CDR2 EKD come from the germline V gene. V was pared by 3 bases and J by 2 bases, with 21 bases of the junction left unmatched. CDR3 length: 21 residues. What was sequenced was gamma-delta T cells. V gene TRDV2 combines with J gene TRDJ1; 12 bases map to TRDD3. The receptor's source is a human donor. It is not recorded whose cells these are; they may come from a transplant donor. The CDR3 loop reads CACDPVQTAPTGGYWTDKLIF. The CDR3 coding sequence is TGTGCCTGTGACCCGGTTCAAACAGCCCCGACTGGGGGATACTGGACCGATAAACTCATCTTT.